The next 26 T cell receptor beta chains were all read from a single sample in a study of kidney transplant recipient with SARS-CoV-2 infection. TCRdb passed the reads through MiXCR, listing each CDR3 protein once. The sample consists of roughly 230,000 distinct CDR3 sequences, more than 25% of them appearing once. Sequences were derived from a blood sample, sampled at baseline and on day 111 from a kidney transplant recipient. Receptor source: a male patient aged 25 to 39 who had COVID-19 and was a kidney transplant recipient. These T cells may partly come from the graft donor.

This clonotype was seen many times. The V call is TRBV6-5, the J call TRBJ2-2, with D uncertain. Trimming pared 5 bases from V and 1 base from J, leaving 11 bases between. This CDR3 has 15 residues. Germline V lookup: CDR1 MNHEY, CDR2 SVGAGI. The CDR3 region has the DNA TGTGCCAGCAGTAGCGCGGCAGGGAACACCGGGGAGCTGTTTTTT. Translation: CASSSAAGNTGELFF.

Turning to this clonotype: A much larger clone sits a single nucleotide away, making a read error possible. J is TRBJ2-2 and V is TRBV6-5; 7 nucleotides align to TRBD2. There are 16 residues in the CDR3. Germline V gene sequence: CDR1 MNHEY, CDR2 SVGAGI. J was trimmed by 1 base and V by 6 bases; bases with no gene match: 8. In DNA, the CDR3 is TGTGCCAGCAGCCCCGGGAGGCGACTGAACACCGGGGAGCTGTTTTTT. Its protein product is CASSPGRRLNTGELFF.

V gene TRBV20-1 combines with J gene TRBJ2-7; TRBD2 agrees at 10 bases. The CDR3 contains 13 residues. The V and J ends lost 6 bases and 3 bases, in that order; junction bases with no gene match: 5. In germline, CDR1 is DFQATT, CDR2 SNEGSKA (reference sequence). CDR3 DNA sequence: TGCAGTGCCTTAGCGGGAGGCCTCTACGAGCAGTACTTC. This encodes CSALAGGLYEQYF.

With respect to this clonotype: This could be a read error, since a much larger clone is one nucleotide away. The chain employs TRBV11-2 and TRBJ2-7; 8 positions agree with TRBD1. Germline assignment: CDR1 SGHAT and CDR2 FQNNGV. The CDR3 sequence is 15 residues long. In DNA form, the CDR3 reads TGTGCCAACAGCTTAGGCGCGGGGACAGGCTACGAGCAGTACTTC. This codes for CANSLGAGTGYEQYF.

As to this clonotype: A much larger clone differs by one base, so this may be a read error. The CDR3 sequence: CASSLIAGRRKTCGYTF. Here the CDR3 DNA reads TGCGCCAGCAGCCTCATCGCAGGACGTCGAAAGACCTGTGGCTACACCTTC. The V and J genes are TRBV4-3 and TRBJ1-2; D remains unclear. CDR3 length: 17 amino acids. The V gene's germline CDR1 is LGHNA and CDR2 YSLEER. The V end lost 4 bases, the J end lost 7 bases, and 25 bases lay between the germline ends.

In the case of this clonotype: A much larger clonotype is one base distant, so this may be a read error. This chain links TRBV11-2 with TRBJ2-5; D gene uncertain. CDR1 and CDR2 from the germline V gene are SGHAT and FQNNGV. This CDR3 is built from 15 residues. CDR3 residues: CVSSLMGWDQETQYF. The CDR3 bases are TGTGTCAGCAGCTTAATGGGGTGGGACCAAGAGACCCAGTACTTC.

As to this clonotype: A much bigger clone sits one base away, suggesting this may be a read error. The CDR3 nucleotides read TGTGCCAGTGGGAGAGTAGGTGAAGCTTTCTTT. Translation: CASGRVGEAFF. The gene calls are TRBV2 and TRBJ1-1; D is unclear. V dropped 9 bases and J dropped 7 bases, with 12 bases sitting between them. CDR1 is SNHLY, CDR2 FYNNEI, per germline. The CDR3 loop spans 11 amino acids.

In this sample, this clonotype turned up many times. The rearrangement links TRBV11-2 to TRBJ2-2, with TRBD2 as a possible D gene (5 bases). From germline, CDR1 is SGHAT and CDR2 FQNNGV. The CDR3 consists of 16 residues. Trimming stripped 5 bases from V and 2 bases from J, with 15 bases between. The CDR3 is CASSRSPSLNTGELFF. DNA of the CDR3: TGTGCCAGCAGCCGGTCCCCTAGCCTCAACACCGGGGAGCTGTTTTTT.

This clonotype was seen at least ten times. The chain recombines TRBV7-6 with TRBJ2-7, with D uncertain. The ends were cut back, 1 base at V and 1 base at J, with 8 bases in the middle. The CDR3 runs to 14 residues. CDR1 is SGHVS, CDR2 FNYEAQ, per germline. The CDR3, as DNA: TGTGCCAGCAGCTTAGTGACCCAGTCCTACGAGCAGTACTTC. Amino acids: CASSLVTQSYEQYF.

This clonotype was observed many times. This chain connects TRBV24-1 to TRBJ1-4, with D maybe TRBD1 (5 bases). CDR3 length: 13 residues. V lost 5 bases to trimming and J lost 10 bases, with 13 bases between them. The germline CDR1 and CDR2 sequences are KGHDR and SFDVKD. CDR3 sequence: CATSGASGGKLFF. The CDR3 DNA is TGTGCCACCAGTGGGGCCTCTGGGGGAAAACTGTTTTTT.

This clonotype has a count of ten or more. V gene TRBV5-1 combines with J gene TRBJ1-2; D is undetermined. The CDR3 totals 16 residues. Trimming pared 7 bases from V and 4 bases from J, leaving 23 bases between. CDR1 and CDR2 from the germline V gene are SGHRS and YFSETQ. This chain's CDR3 is CASDAVSVRKTYGYTF. The CDR3 DNA reads as TGCGCCAGCGATGCCGTATCGGTTCGAAAGACCTATGGCTACACCTTC.

This clonotype was seen only a few times. This chain uses TRBV5-1 with TRBJ2-3; D gene ambiguous. This CDR3 comprises 14 residues. V was clipped by 0 bases and J by 4 bases, with 9 bases between them. CDR1 and CDR2 from the germline V gene are SGHRS and YFSETQ. The CDR3 protein is CASSLGLSADTQYF. The CDR3 nucleotides are TGCGCCAGCAGCTTGGGTCTGTCGGCAGATACGCAGTATTTT.

In its sample, this clonotype was seen a few times. The chain couples TRBV7-7 to TRBJ1-2; no clear D gene. This CDR3 has 17 amino acids. Between the trimmed V and J ends, which lost 5 bases and 4 bases, there was a span of 23 bases. CDR1 is SSHAT and CDR2 is FNYEAQ in the germline V gene (reference sequence). CDR3 sequence reads: CASSRHGKCRKTYGYTF. The CDR3 DNA reads TGTGCCAGCAGCCGACATGGTAAGTGCCGAAAGACCTATGGCTACACCTTC.

At least ten counts were recorded for this clonotype. V is TRBV5-6 and J is TRBJ1-5, with no clear D. V was cut by 1 base and J by 0 bases, with 8 bases left in between. CDR3 length equals 15 residues. Germline-derived CDR1 and CDR2 are SGHDT and YYEEEE. Written as DNA, the CDR3 is TGTGCCAGCAGCTTGTACAGCTATAGCAATCAGCCCCAGCATTTT. Its translation is CASSLYSYSNQPQHF.

This clonotype appeared many times. The rearrangement links TRBV3-1 to TRBJ1-2, with D hard to call. Germline V CDR1 and CDR2: LGHDT, YNNKEL (reference sequence). The CDR3 extends over 17 amino acids. V was shortened by 5 bases and J by 4 bases, with 23 bases between the two germline ends. The CDR3 reads CASSLHYTLRKTYGYTF. CDR3 bases: TGTGCCAGCAGCTTACACTACACCCTTCGAAAGACCTATGGCTACACCTTC. Drawing the rest from reference TRBV3-1 and TRBJ1-2, the complete variable domain is DTAVSQTPKYLVTQMGNDKSIKCEQNLGHDTMYWYKQDSKKFLKIMFSYNNKELIINETVPNRFSPKSPDKAHLNLHINSLELGDSAVYFCASSLHYTLRKTYGYTFGSGTRLTVV.

With respect to this clonotype: This clone may be a read error of a much larger clone one base away. The chain joins TRBV9 to TRBJ1-3, with D hard to call. The CDR3 sequence is 14 residues long. Germline V gene lookup returns CDR1 SGDLS and CDR2 YYNGEE. CDR3 in DNA: TGTGCCAGCAACGTAAGGGACTCTGGAAACACCATATATTTT. Translation gives CASNVRDSGNTIYF.

This rearrangement joins TRBV11-2 to TRBJ1-2; D is undetermined. V was cut by 5 bases and J by 4 bases, with 23 bases left in between. Germline V lookup: CDR1 SGHAT, CDR2 FQNNGV. The CDR3 runs 17 residues. CDR3 in amino acids: CASSPKTTSRKTYGYTF. CDR3 bases: TGTGCCAGCAGCCCTAAAACAACAAGCAGAAAGACCTATGGCTACACCTTC.

This clonotype was counted only a few times. V usage is TRBV5-1 and J usage is TRBJ2-3; D remains ambiguous. Germline CDR1 reads SGHRS; CDR2 reads YFSETQ. CDR3 length: 14 residues. V lost 5 bases and J lost 0, with 10 bases in between. The CDR3 DNA follows: TGCGCCAGCAGATCCGGAGCTAGCACAGATACGCAGTATTTT. It is translated as CASRSGASTDTQYF.

Notes on this clonotype: Since a much larger clone is just one base distant, this may be a read error. The DNA for the CDR3 is TGTGCCAGCAGTGAAATCGTAGGTGGGAGAAGGACCTATGGCTACACCTTC. This codes for CASSEIVGGRRTYGYTF. V gene TRBV6-1 combines with J gene TRBJ1-2; D remains ambiguous. Trimming pared 2 bases from V and 4 bases from J, leaving 20 bases between. The germline V gene encodes CDR1 MNHNS and CDR2 SASEGT. This CDR3 is built from 17 residues.

Note on this clonotype: One base away lies a much larger clone, so this may be a sequencing read error. The rearrangement links TRBV24-1 to TRBJ1-2; D might be TRBD1 (6 bases). CDR1 KGHDR and CDR2 SFDVKD come from the germline V gene. Deletions cut 5 bases from V and 4 bases from J, with 22 bases between. The CDR3 has 17 residues. CDR3 loop: CATSATGSARKTYGYTF. CDR3 DNA: TGTGCCACCAGTGCGACAGGTAGTGCCAGAAAGACCTATGGCTACACCTTC.

About this clonotype itself: A clone one base away is much larger, so this may be a read error. This sequence joins TRBV12-5 and TRBJ1-3, with D unresolved. The CDR3 extends over 15 amino acids. Germline V gene lookup returns CDR1 LGHNT and CDR2 FRNRAP. CDR3 region: CAGGLFGRSGNTIYF. The DNA of the CDR3 is TGTGCTGGTGGTTTGTTCGGAAGGTCTGGAAACACCATATATTTT.

This clonotype was counted at least ten times. This chain uses TRBV4-1 with TRBJ1-5; D not resolved. Germline V gene sequence: CDR1 MGHRA, CDR2 YSYEKL. Trimming removed 0 bases from V and 1 base from J, with 7 bases in between. The length of the CDR3 is 15 residues. For the CDR3, the DNA is TGCGCCAGCAGCCAAGAGAGATACAGCAATCAGCCCCAGCATTTT. Translating gives CASSQERYSNQPQHF.

The sample holds many counts of this clonotype. This chain connects TRBV24-1 to TRBJ2-1, with 15 bases matching TRBD2. In germline, CDR1 is KGHDR, CDR2 SFDVKD. V lost 3 bases and J lost 12; bases outside the gene matches: 8. This CDR3 has 16 residues. The CDR3 loop reads CATSDAGLAGGWMQFF. DNA for the CDR3: TGTGCCACCAGTGATGCCGGACTAGCGGGGGGGTGGATGCAGTTCTTC.

With regard to this clonotype: Given a much more abundant clone one base away, this may be a read error. The chain combines TRBV27 with TRBJ2-2; no reliable D call. This CDR3 has 14 amino acids. The germline CDR1 and CDR2 sequences are MNHEY and SMNVEV (reference sequence). CDR3 region: CTSSLSDGTGELFF. The CDR3 region has the DNA TGTACCAGCAGTTTATCGGACGGAACCGGGGAGCTGTTTTTT.

This clonotype has just a few counts. This chain links TRBV5-5 with TRBJ2-5, with 13 bases matching TRBD2. V lost 5 bases and J lost 4; bases outside the gene matches: 8. The CDR3 length is 16 residues. Germline assignment: CDR1 SGHKS and CDR2 YYEKEE (reference sequence). CDR3 in DNA: TGTGCCAGCAGAGGACTAGCGGGAGTAGTAGGAGAGACCCAGTACTTC. The encoded protein is CASRGLAGVVGETQYF.

A word on this clonotype: A read error may be the cause here, since a much bigger clone is one base away. The chain uses TRBV19 and TRBJ1-2; D unresolved. Trimming removed 5 bases at V and 4 bases at J, with 23 bases between. Germline V lookup: CDR1 LNHDA, CDR2 SQIVND (reference sequence). This CDR3 is 17 amino acids long. In DNA form, the CDR3 reads TGTGCCAGTAGTTTGGCTACGGCAAATCGAAAGACCTATGGCTACACCTTC. Its protein is CASSLATANRKTYGYTF.